Presented here are 19 T cell receptor beta chains from one specimen sequenced in a study of identical twins. One entry per CDR3 protein, called by TCRdb with MiXCR from the 5' RACE reads. The table has approximately 620,000 distinct CDR3 sequences, less than 10% seen once. This same sample was also taken into another study, of yellow fever vaccine responses in identical twins.

Material: PBMCs. The origin of the receptors is a woman between 18 and 30 years old in good health.

This clonotype was seen repeatedly, ten times or more. J is TRBJ2-4 and V is TRBV12-3 or TRBV12-4; D gene ambiguous. V was clipped by 3 bases and J by 8 bases, with 5 bases between them. This CDR3 is built from 11 residues. The CDR3 coding sequence is TGTGCCAGCAGTTTCGCCGACATTCAGTACTTC. Translation: CASSFADIQYF.

This clonotype was counted at least ten times. The chain has TRBV15 and TRBJ2-1; perhaps TRBD2 as D (7 bases). Between the trimmed V and J ends, which lost 3 bases and 9 bases, there was a span of 24 bases. Germline V gives CDR1 LNHNV, CDR2 YYDKDF (reference sequence). This CDR3 region has 17 residues. The CDR3 DNA reads as TGTGCCACCAGCAGGATACTAGATGTTGCGGGGGCCAGTGAGCAGTTCTTC. The encoded protein is CATSRILDVAGASEQFF.

The sample holds a few counts of this clonotype. The chain combines TRBV4-3 with TRBJ2-1; TRBD2 matches 8 bases. The CDR3 covers 14 residues. Germline CDR1 LGHNA, CDR2 YSLEER. V dropped 0 bases and J dropped 8; count of bases not matched to a gene: 3. CDR3 nucleotides: TGCGCCAGCAGCCAAGACGGGGGGGGGTATGAGCAGTTCTTC. This sequence encodes CASSQDGGGYEQFF.

This clonotype was counted ten times or more. The chain recombines TRBV5-1 with TRBJ2-1, with TRBD1 identical over 8 bases. The CDR3 runs 15 residues. V shed 4 bases and J 7 bases; nucleotides not matched to a gene: 10. In germline, CDR1 is SGHRS, CDR2 YFSETQ. The CDR3 DNA is TGCGCCAGCAGCCACCTTGGACAGGGTTTAAATGAGCAGTTCTTC. It is translated as CASSHLGQGLNEQFF. Together with reference TRBV5-1 and TRBJ2-1, the CDR3 gives the full variable domain: KAGVTQTPRYLIKTRGQQVTLSCSPISGHRSVSWYQQTPGQGLQFLFEYFSETQRNKGNFPGRFSGRQFSNSRSEMNVSTLELGDSALYLCASSHLGQGLNEQFFGPGTRLTVL.

This clonotype came up many times. CDR3 sequence (DNA): TGCAGCGTTGAAGATCTAGCGGGAGGGCCTCACGAGCAGTACTTC. It yields the protein CSVEDLAGGPHEQYF. The chain is built from TRBV29-1 and TRBJ2-7; TRBD2 matches 12 bases. The CDR3 sequence is 15 residues long. The germline CDR1 and CDR2 sequences are SQVTM and ANQGSEA. V was clipped by 0 bases and J by 5 bases; unmatched bases: 5.

The chain has TRBV5-1 and TRBJ2-2; D may correspond to TRBD1 or TRBD2 (6 bases each). CDR1 is SGHRS and CDR2 is YFSETQ in the germline V gene. CDR3 length equals 15 residues. V lost 4 bases and J 4 bases, leaving 14 bases between the germline ends. The CDR3 is CASSGLGGPTGELFF. The DNA of the CDR3 is TGCGCCAGCAGCGGGCTCGGGGGCCCCACCGGGGAGCTGTTTTTT.

This clonotype was seen a handful of times. V is TRBV6-5 and J is TRBJ2-2, with D tentatively TRBD2 (7 bases). V gave up 4 bases and J gave up 7 bases, with 16 bases separating them. The CDR3 has 15 residues. Germline V gives CDR1 MNHEY, CDR2 SVGAGI. The DNA for the CDR3 is TGTGCCAGCAGTTCAGCTCGGGGGGCTGGCGGGGAGCTGTTTTTT. Residues: CASSSARGAGGELFF.

This clonotype was observed at least ten times. This rearrangement joins TRBV20-1 to TRBJ2-7, with D uncertain. CDR1 and CDR2 from the germline V gene are DFQATT and SNEGSKA (reference sequence). V shed 1 base and J shed 3 bases, with 7 bases lying between them. The CDR3 spans 12 residues. The CDR3, as DNA: TGCAGTGCTAGAGCAGGTTACTACGAGCAGTACTTC. As protein: CSARAGYYEQYF.

This clonotype was counted many times. V gene TRBV7-2 combines with J gene TRBJ2-1; 7 bases are a match to TRBD2. CDR3 size: 17 residues. From germline, CDR1 is SGHTA and CDR2 FQGNSA. After removal of 4 bases from V and 2 bases from J, the junction contained 11 bases not matched to a gene. This CDR3 reads CASSWEGQLHTYNEQFF. For the CDR3, the DNA is TGTGCCAGCAGCTGGGAGGGTCAACTCCATACCTACAATGAGCAGTTCTTC.

This clonotype was detected a few times. V gene TRBV7-2 combines with J gene TRBJ2-3; TRBD2 agrees at 8 bases. Losses at the gene ends were 5 bases for V and 2 bases for J; bases not matched to a gene: 6. The germline CDR1 and CDR2 sequences are SGHTA and FQGNSA. This CDR3 is 15 amino acids long. CDR3 DNA sequence: TGTGCCAGCAGCCTGAGCGGGGGTCTCACAGATACGCAGTATTTT. Its translation: CASSLSGGLTDTQYF.

This clonotype has ten or more counts. The CDR3 spells CATSRDAAQETQYF. The CDR3 DNA follows: TGTGCCACCAGCAGAGATGCCGCCCAAGAGACCCAGTACTTC. V is TRBV15 and J is TRBJ2-5, with D unresolved. CDR1 is LNHNV, CDR2 YYDKDF, per germline (reference sequence). CDR3 length: 14 amino acids. With 0 bases removed from V and 1 base from J, the gap between germline ends came to 6 bases.

This clonotype was counted between two and nine times. The V gene is TRBV10-3, the J gene TRBJ2-3; 7 nucleotides align to TRBD2. The CDR3 totals 15 residues. From germline, CDR1 is ENHRY and CDR2 SYGVKD. V lost 6 bases to trimming and J lost 0 bases; unmatched junction nucleotides: 6. The DNA for the CDR3 is TGTGCCATCAGAACTAGCGTGACTAGCACAGATACGCAGTATTTT. This translates into CAIRTSVTSTDTQYF.

The rearrangement joins TRBV27 to TRBJ2-7; 7 bases match TRBD1. There are 14 residues in the CDR3. CDR1 is MNHEY and CDR2 is SMNVEV in the germline V gene (reference sequence). V lost 6 bases and J lost 5; bases outside the gene matches: 10. This chain's CDR3 is CASSLTGRRNEQYF. The DNA of the CDR3 is TGTGCCAGCAGCCTGACAGGGAGAAGGAACGAGCAGTACTTC.

This clonotype was seen a handful of times. The CDR3 bases are TGTGCCAGCAGTTTTACAGCACGAAGCAAAGCTTTCTTT. Protein sequence: CASSFTARSKAFF. V gene TRBV12-3 or TRBV12-4 combines with J gene TRBJ1-1; unclear D gene. Trimming left V 3 bases short and J 9 bases short, with 14 bases between. CDR3 length: 13 residues.

This sequence joins TRBV7-2 and TRBJ2-7, with D tentatively TRBD1 (5 bases). The V end lost 1 base, the J end lost 1 base, and 17 bases lay between the germline ends. Per germline, CDR1 SGHTA and CDR2 FQGNSA. This CDR3 comprises 17 residues. The CDR3 bases are TGTGCCAGCAGCTTAGTATCAATAGGGGTGGGATCCTACGAGCAGTACTTC. Its translation: CASSLVSIGVGSYEQYF.

This clonotype was observed a few times. V and J are TRBV29-1 and TRBJ1-4; D ambiguous. The CDR3 length is 15 residues. From germline, CDR1 is SQVTM and CDR2 ANQGSEA. Deletions cut 2 bases from V and 0 bases from J, with 10 bases between. In DNA, the CDR3 is TGCAGCGTTGAATCGGCAGCCGCAACTAATGAAAAACTGTTTTTT. Its translation is CSVESAAATNEKLFF.

This clonotype was observed a handful of times. This chain uses TRBV27 with TRBJ1-2, with no clear D. This CDR3 has 13 residues. V lost 6 bases and J lost 6, with 14 bases in between. Germline V gene data show CDR1 as MNHEY and CDR2 as SMNVEV (reference sequence). CDR3 DNA: TGTGCCAGCAGGTCTAATTCCTTACATGGCTACACCTTC. Translated, it gives CASRSNSLHGYTF.

This clonotype was recorded many times. The V and J genes are TRBV7-2 and TRBJ2-3; 13 bases are a match to TRBD2. The V and J ends lost 5 bases and 5 bases, in that order; junction bases with no gene match: 10. The germline V gene encodes CDR1 SGHTA and CDR2 FQGNSA. The CDR3 is made up of 17 amino acids. CDR3 region: CASSNKAGTSGKDTQYF. CDR3 nucleotide sequence: TGTGCCAGCAGCAACAAGGCCGGGACTAGCGGGAAAGATACGCAGTATTTT.

The chain is built from TRBV5-4 and TRBJ2-1, with unresolved D. V shed 5 bases and J shed 5 bases, with 17 bases lying between them. Germline CDR1 SGHNT, CDR2 YYREEE (reference sequence). This CDR3 region has 15 residues. The CDR3 loop is CASRDLTRRDNEQFF. CDR3 nucleotides: TGTGCCAGCAGAGACCTGACCAGGCGAGACAATGAGCAGTTCTTC.